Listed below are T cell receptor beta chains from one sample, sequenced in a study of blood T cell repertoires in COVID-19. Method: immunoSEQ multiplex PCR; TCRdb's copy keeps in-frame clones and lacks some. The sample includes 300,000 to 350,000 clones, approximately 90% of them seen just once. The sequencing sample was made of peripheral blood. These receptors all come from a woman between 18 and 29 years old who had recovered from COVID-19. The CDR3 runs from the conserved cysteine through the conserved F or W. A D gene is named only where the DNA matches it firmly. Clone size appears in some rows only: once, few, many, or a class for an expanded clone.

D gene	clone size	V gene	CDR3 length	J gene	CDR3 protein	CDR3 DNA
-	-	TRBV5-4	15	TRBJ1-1	CASSLGQIMNTEAFF	TGTGCCAGCAGCTTGGGCCAGATTATGAACACTGAAGCTTTCTTT
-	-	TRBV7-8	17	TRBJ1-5	CASSLFGDDISNQPQHF	TGTGCCAGCAGCTTGTTCGGGGATGATATAAGCAATCAGCCCCAGCATTTT
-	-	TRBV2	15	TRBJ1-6	CASSEGEGLNSPLHF	TGTGCCAGCAGTGAAGGGGAGGGCCTTAATTCACCCCTCCACTTT
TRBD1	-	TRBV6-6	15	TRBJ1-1	CASSYRDRGGGEAFF	TGTGCCAGCAGTTACAGGGACAGGGGAGGAGGTGAAGCTTTCTTT
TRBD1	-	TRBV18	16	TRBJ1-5	CASSPVITGVNQPQHF	TGTGCCAGCTCACCCGTCATTACAGGGGTTAATCAGCCCCAGCATTTT
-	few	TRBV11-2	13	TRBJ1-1	CACIGSKNTEAFF	TGTGCTTGTATCGGGTCGAAGAACACTGAAGCTTTCTTT
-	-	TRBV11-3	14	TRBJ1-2	CASSFQNRESGYTF	TGTGCCAGCAGCTTTCAGAACAGGGAGTCGGGCTACACCTTC
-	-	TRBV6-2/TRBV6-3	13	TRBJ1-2	CASSYPTSYGYTF	TGTGCCAGCAGTTACCCGACATCCTATGGCTACACCTTC
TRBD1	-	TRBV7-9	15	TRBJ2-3	CASSFGTGGIDTQYF	TGTGCCAGCAGCTTCGGGACAGGGGGGATAGATACGCAGTATTTT
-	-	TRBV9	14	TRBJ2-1	CASSGSSSYNEQFF	TGTGCCAGCAGTGGGAGTAGCTCCTACAATGAGCAGTTCTTC
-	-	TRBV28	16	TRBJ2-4	CASSSPSGDTKNIQYF	TGTGCCAGCAGTTCTCCATCAGGGGATACCAAAAACATTCAGTACTTC
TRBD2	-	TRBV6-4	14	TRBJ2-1	CASSEAGGHNEQFF	TGTGCCAGCAGTGAAGCGGGAGGACACAATGAGCAGTTCTTC
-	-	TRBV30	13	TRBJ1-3	CAWSRGSGNTIYF	TGTGCCTGGAGCAGGGGAAGTGGAAACACCATATATTTT
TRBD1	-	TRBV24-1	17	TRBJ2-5	CATSDIPGQGIRETQYF	TGTGCCACCAGTGATATCCCGGGACAGGGGATTAGAGAGACCCAGTACTTC
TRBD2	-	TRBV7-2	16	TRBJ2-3	CASSQLLAGEADTQYF	TGTGCCAGCAGCCAACTACTAGCGGGAGAAGCAGATACGCAGTATTTT
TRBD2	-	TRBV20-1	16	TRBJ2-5	CSASRLAGGFRETQYF	TGCAGTGCTAGTCGGCTAGCGGGAGGTTTCCGAGAGACCCAGTACTTC
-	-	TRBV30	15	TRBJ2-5	CAWSKTLAEIETQYF	TGTGCCTGGAGTAAGACTTTAGCGGAGATAGAGACCCAGTACTTC
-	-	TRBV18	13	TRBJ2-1	CASSPPGLREQFF	TGTGCCAGCTCACCGCCCGGGTTGAGGGAGCAGTTCTTC
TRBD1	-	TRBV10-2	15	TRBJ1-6	CASSEAQGINSPLHF	TGCGCCAGCAGTGAGGCACAGGGGATTAATTCACCCCTCCACTTT
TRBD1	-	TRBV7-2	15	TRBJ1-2	CASSFYTGGDYGYTF	TGTGCCAGCAGCTTTTACACAGGGGGAGACTATGGCTACACCTTC
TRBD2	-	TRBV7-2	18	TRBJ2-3	CASSLGILAGESTDTQYF	TGTGCCAGCAGCTTAGGTATTTTAGCGGGTGAGAGCACAGATACGCAGTATTTT
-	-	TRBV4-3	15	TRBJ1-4	CASSQGGPLGEKLFF	TGCGCCAGCAGCCAAGGAGGGCCCTTAGGGGAAAAACTGTTTTTT
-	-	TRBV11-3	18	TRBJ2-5	CASSLNSDRPRGQETQYF	TGTGCCAGCAGCTTAAATTCGGACAGACCGCGCGGACAAGAGACCCAGTACTTC
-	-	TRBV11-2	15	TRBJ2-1	CASSLESSSYNEQFF	TGTGCCAGCAGCTTAGAGTCTAGTTCCTACAATGAGCAGTTCTTC
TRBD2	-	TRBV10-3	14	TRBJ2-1	CAIRPGLEIGEQFF	TGTGCCATCAGGCCGGGACTAGAGATTGGAGAGCAGTTCTTC
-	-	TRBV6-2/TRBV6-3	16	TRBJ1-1	CASSYSRGAGNAEAFF	TGTGCCAGCAGTTACAGCCGTGGGGCGGGGAACGCTGAAGCTTTCTTT
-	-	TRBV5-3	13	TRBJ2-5	CARRGQPEETQYF	TGTGCCAGAAGGGGGCAGCCCGAAGAGACCCAGTACTTC
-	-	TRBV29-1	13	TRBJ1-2	CSVDNGKNYGYTF	TGCAGCGTCGACAACGGCAAAAACTATGGCTACACCTTC
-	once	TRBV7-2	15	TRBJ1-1	CASKKGANLVTEAFF	TGTGCCAGCAAGAAAGGGGCGAATCTGGTCACTGAAGCTTTCTTT
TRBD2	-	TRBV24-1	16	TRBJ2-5	CATSDWASGSQETQYF	TGTGCCACCAGTGATTGGGCTAGCGGGTCCCAAGAGACCCAGTACTTC
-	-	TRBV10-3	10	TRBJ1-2	CAIGQYGYTF	TGTGCCATTGGACAGTATGGCTACACCTTC
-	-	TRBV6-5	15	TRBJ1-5	CASSAAYPPNQPQHF	TGTGCCAGCAGCGCTGCCTACCCTCCCAATCAGCCCCAGCATTTT
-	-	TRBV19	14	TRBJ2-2	CASSIARGRGELFF	TGTGCCAGTAGTATAGCGCGGGGAAGGGGGGAGCTGTTTTTT
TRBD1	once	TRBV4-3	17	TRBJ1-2	CASSPNSGTGGFWGYTF	TGCGCCAGCAGCCCCAATTCGGGGACAGGGGGCTTTTGGGGCTACACCTTC
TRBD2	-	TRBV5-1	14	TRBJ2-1	CASSRSGGNNEQFF	TGCGCCAGCAGCCGATCGGGGGGTAACAATGAGCAGTTCTTC
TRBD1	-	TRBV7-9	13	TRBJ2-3	CASSLATDRGPNF	TGTGCCAGCAGCTTAGCGACGGACAGGGGACCGAACTTT